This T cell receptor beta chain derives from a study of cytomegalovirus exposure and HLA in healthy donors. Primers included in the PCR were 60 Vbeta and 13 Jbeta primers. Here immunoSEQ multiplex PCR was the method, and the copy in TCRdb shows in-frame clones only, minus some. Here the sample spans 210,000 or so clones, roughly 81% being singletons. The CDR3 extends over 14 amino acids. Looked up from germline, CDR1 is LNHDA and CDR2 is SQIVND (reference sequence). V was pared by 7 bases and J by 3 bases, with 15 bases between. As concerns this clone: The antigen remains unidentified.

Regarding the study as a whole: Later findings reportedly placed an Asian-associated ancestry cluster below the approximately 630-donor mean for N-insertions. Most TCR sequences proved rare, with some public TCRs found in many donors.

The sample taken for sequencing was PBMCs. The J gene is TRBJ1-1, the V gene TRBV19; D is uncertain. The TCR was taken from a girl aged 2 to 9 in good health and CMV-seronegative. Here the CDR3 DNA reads TGTGCCAGTACGATCACCAGGCGCGACACTGAAGCTTTCTTT. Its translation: CASTITRRDTEAFF.